These T cell receptor beta chains were read from a single sample in a study of chemoradiotherapy in HPV16-positive cancers. Data came from immunoSEQ multiplex PCR; TCRdb stores just in-frame clones and leaves some out. The repertoire includes approximately 5,200 clones, 74% of them detected once, and over 7.5% sits in the top ten. Source: tumor tissue, taken from a patient who underwent chemoradiotherapy. Receptors originate from a human donor with HPV-associated anogenital cancer. Both conserved end residues are part of each CDR3. The order of the fields is V gene, clone size, D gene, J gene, CDR3 protein, CDR3 DNA. A D gene is named only where the DNA matches it firmly. Size tells how often a clone was seen (once, few, many) or the class of an expanded clone, and some rows leave it out.

v_gene: TRBV7-8
abundance: -
d_gene: -
j_gene: TRBJ2-3
CDR3aa: CASSSIGAVADTQYF
CDR3nt: TGTGCCAGCAGCTCCATCGGCGCGGTGGCAGATACGCAGTATTTT

v_gene: TRBV5-1
abundance: -
d_gene: -
j_gene: TRBJ2-3
CDR3aa: CASSLEGRGTDTQYF
CDR3nt: TGCGCCAGCAGCCTGGAGGGCAGGGGCACAGATACGCAGTATTTT

v_gene: TRBV6-6
abundance: -
d_gene: TRBD1
j_gene: TRBJ1-1
CDR3aa: CASRPQGDPRTEAFF
CDR3nt: TGTGCCAGCAGACCACAGGGGGATCCCCGCACTGAAGCTTTCTTT

v_gene: TRBV2
abundance: -
d_gene: TRBD1
j_gene: TRBJ2-7
CDR3aa: CASIYLTVQGDEQYF
CDR3nt: TGTGCCAGCATATACCTAACGGTACAGGGGGACGAGCAGTACTTC

v_gene: TRBV4-1
abundance: -
d_gene: -
j_gene: TRBJ2-3
CDR3aa: CASSQEFVDTQYF
CDR3nt: TGCGCCAGCAGCCAAGAATTTGTAGATACGCAGTATTTT

v_gene: TRBV5-1
abundance: -
d_gene: TRBD2
j_gene: TRBJ2-1
CDR3aa: CASSLAGTRNNEQFF
CDR3nt: TGCGCCAGCAGCTTGGCCGGGACTAGGAATAATGAGCAGTTCTTC

v_gene: TRBV30
abundance: -
d_gene: -
j_gene: TRBJ2-1
CDR3aa: CAWSSAGEQFF
CDR3nt: TGTGCCTGGAGTTCTGCCGGTGAGCAGTTCTTC

v_gene: TRBV27
abundance: -
d_gene: TRBD1
j_gene: TRBJ1-2
CDR3aa: CASSAWTGESYTF
CDR3nt: TGTGCCAGCAGTGCTTGGACAGGGGAGAGCTACACCTTC

v_gene: TRBV11-3
abundance: -
d_gene: -
j_gene: TRBJ2-7
CDR3aa: CASSPPAREVSYEQYF
CDR3nt: TGTGCCAGCAGCCCACCCGCACGAGAAGTCTCCTACGAGCAGTACTTC

v_gene: TRBV7-3
abundance: -
d_gene: TRBD2
j_gene: TRBJ2-2
CDR3aa: CASSPRTSGRNPNTGELFF
CDR3nt: TGTGCCAGCAGCCCCCGGACTAGCGGGAGGAACCCGAACACCGGGGAGCTGTTTTTT

v_gene: TRBV10-2
abundance: few
d_gene: -
j_gene: TRBJ1-1
CDR3aa: CASTTRGRVTEAFF
CDR3nt: TGCGCCAGCACCACCCGGGGAAGAGTCACTGAAGCTTTCTTT

v_gene: TRBV10-3
abundance: -
d_gene: -
j_gene: TRBJ2-1
CDR3aa: CATASPPSSYNEQFF
CDR3nt: TGTGCCACCGCATCCCCTCCTAGCTCCTACAATGAGCAGTTCTTC

v_gene: TRBV11-2
abundance: -
d_gene: -
j_gene: TRBJ1-4
CDR3aa: CASSFGRNEKLFF
CDR3nt: TGTGCCAGCAGCTTTGGACGGAATGAAAAACTGTTTTTT

v_gene: TRBV5-8
abundance: -
d_gene: TRBD1
j_gene: TRBJ2-7
CDR3aa: CASSLLTGPYEQYF
CDR3nt: TGTGCCAGCAGCTTGTTGACAGGGCCCTACGAGCAGTACTTC

v_gene: TRBV2
abundance: -
d_gene: TRBD2
j_gene: TRBJ2-7
CDR3aa: CASSGAGNYEQYF
CDR3nt: TGTGCCAGCAGTGGAGCGGGGAACTACGAGCAGTACTTC

v_gene: TRBV21-1
abundance: -
d_gene: -
j_gene: TRBJ2-2
CDR3aa: CASSKVHRGNTGELFF
CDR3nt: TGTGCCAGCAGCAAAGTGCACAGGGGTAACACCGGGGAGCTGTTTTTT

v_gene: TRBV20-1
abundance: -
d_gene: -
j_gene: TRBJ2-7
CDR3aa: CSARVNYEQYF
CDR3nt: TGCAGTGCTAGGGTAAACTACGAGCAGTACTTC

v_gene: TRBV6-9
abundance: -
d_gene: TRBD1
j_gene: TRBJ2-7
CDR3aa: CASNSGTGYEQYF
CDR3nt: TGTGCCAGCAATTCCGGGACAGGCTACGAGCAGTACTTC

v_gene: TRBV13
abundance: -
d_gene: -
j_gene: TRBJ2-4
CDR3aa: CASSDYKAKNIQYF
CDR3nt: TGTGCCAGCAGCGACTACAAAGCCAAAAACATTCAGTACTTC

v_gene: TRBV5-6
abundance: -
d_gene: TRBD1
j_gene: TRBJ2-2
CDR3aa: CASSRRDRVTGELFF
CDR3nt: TGTGCCAGCAGCCGGAGGGACAGGGTCACCGGGGAGCTGTTTTTT

v_gene: TRBV4-2
abundance: few
d_gene: TRBD1
j_gene: TRBJ2-4
CDR3aa: CASSLTGAGNIQYF
CDR3nt: TGTGCCAGCAGCCTGACAGGGGCTGGGAACATTCAGTACTTC

v_gene: TRBV6-6
abundance: few
d_gene: -
j_gene: TRBJ2-5
CDR3aa: CASSSTSRQETQYF
CDR3nt: TGTGCCAGCAGTTCCACTTCCCGGCAAGAGACCCAGTACTTC

v_gene: TRBV29-1
abundance: -
d_gene: TRBD2
j_gene: TRBJ2-7
CDR3aa: CSASSSGSSYEQYF
CDR3nt: TGCAGCGCTTCCTCTAGCGGGAGTTCCTACGAGCAGTACTTC

v_gene: TRBV6-1
abundance: -
d_gene: -
j_gene: TRBJ2-7
CDR3aa: CASSVQGGEQYF
CDR3nt: TGTGCCAGCAGTGTCCAGGGGGGCGAGCAGTACTTC

v_gene: TRBV11-2
abundance: few
d_gene: -
j_gene: TRBJ2-7
CDR3aa: CASRDISAYEQYF
CDR3nt: TGTGCCAGCAGGGACATCTCTGCCTACGAGCAGTACTTC

v_gene: TRBV6-1
abundance: -
d_gene: TRBD1
j_gene: TRBJ1-3
CDR3aa: CASSDRTGVTNTIYF
CDR3nt: TGTGCCAGCAGTGACCGGACAGGGGTCACGAACACCATATATTTT

v_gene: TRBV5-1
abundance: -
d_gene: -
j_gene: TRBJ2-3
CDR3aa: CASSLAGDTDTQYF
CDR3nt: TGCGCCAGCAGCTTGGCCGGGGACACAGATACGCAGTATTTT

v_gene: TRBV4-2
abundance: large
d_gene: TRBD2
j_gene: TRBJ2-7
CDR3aa: CASSQEFSGSVYEQYF
CDR3nt: TGTGCCAGCAGCCAAGAATTTAGCGGGAGTGTGTACGAGCAGTACTTC

v_gene: TRBV7-8
abundance: -
d_gene: TRBD1
j_gene: TRBJ1-1
CDR3aa: CASSLDRAEAFF
CDR3nt: TGTGCCAGCAGCCTCGACAGGGCTGAAGCTTTCTTT

v_gene: TRBV30
abundance: -
d_gene: -
j_gene: TRBJ2-2
CDR3aa: CAWTSPVSGQITGELFF
CDR3nt: TGTGCCTGGACCTCGCCAGTGTCAGGGCAGATAACCGGGGAGCTGTTTTTT

v_gene: TRBV9
abundance: -
d_gene: TRBD2
j_gene: TRBJ2-1
CDR3aa: CASSVEASGRGNEQFF
CDR3nt: TGTGCCAGCAGCGTAGAGGCTAGCGGGAGAGGAAATGAGCAGTTCTTC

v_gene: TRBV13
abundance: few
d_gene: TRBD1
j_gene: TRBJ2-7
CDR3aa: CASSSRTGGMYEQYF
CDR3nt: TGTGCCAGCAGCTCAAGGACAGGGGGCATGTACGAGCAGTACTTC

v_gene: TRBV2
abundance: -
d_gene: TRBD2
j_gene: TRBJ2-3
CDR3aa: CASGGRARTDTQYF
CDR3nt: TGTGCCAGCGGGGGGAGGGCCCGGACAGATACGCAGTATTTT

v_gene: TRBV5-1
abundance: -
d_gene: -
j_gene: TRBJ2-7
CDR3aa: CASSVPGQWIEEQYF
CDR3nt: TGCGCCAGCAGCGTCCCAGGGCAGTGGATTGAGGAGCAGTACTTC

v_gene: TRBV7-2
abundance: -
d_gene: TRBD2
j_gene: TRBJ2-7
CDR3aa: CASSLRLAGTGEQYF
CDR3nt: TGTGCCAGCAGCTTACGGCTAGCGGGGACGGGCGAGCAGTACTTC

v_gene: TRBV6-1
abundance: -
d_gene: -
j_gene: TRBJ2-2
CDR3aa: CASQTKDTGELFF
CDR3nt: TGTGCCAGTCAGACGAAGGACACCGGGGAGCTGTTTTTT

v_gene: TRBV25-1
abundance: -
d_gene: TRBD2
j_gene: TRBJ2-7
CDR3aa: CASSGLGTSGSPYEQYF
CDR3nt: TGTGCCAGCAGTGGCCTTGGGACTAGCGGGAGCCCCTACGAGCAGTACTTC

v_gene: TRBV11-3
abundance: -
d_gene: -
j_gene: TRBJ2-2
CDR3aa: CASRQLLNTGELFF
CDR3nt: TGTGCCAGCAGACAGCTCTTGAACACCGGGGAGCTGTTTTTT

v_gene: TRBV7-8
abundance: -
d_gene: -
j_gene: TRBJ2-3
CDR3aa: CASSLATDTQYF
CDR3nt: TGTGCCAGCAGCTTAGCAACAGATACGCAGTATTTT

v_gene: TRBV5-1
abundance: -
d_gene: -
j_gene: TRBJ1-1
CDR3aa: CASSPGDTEAFF
CDR3nt: TGCGCCAGCAGCCCCGGGGACACTGAAGCTTTCTTT